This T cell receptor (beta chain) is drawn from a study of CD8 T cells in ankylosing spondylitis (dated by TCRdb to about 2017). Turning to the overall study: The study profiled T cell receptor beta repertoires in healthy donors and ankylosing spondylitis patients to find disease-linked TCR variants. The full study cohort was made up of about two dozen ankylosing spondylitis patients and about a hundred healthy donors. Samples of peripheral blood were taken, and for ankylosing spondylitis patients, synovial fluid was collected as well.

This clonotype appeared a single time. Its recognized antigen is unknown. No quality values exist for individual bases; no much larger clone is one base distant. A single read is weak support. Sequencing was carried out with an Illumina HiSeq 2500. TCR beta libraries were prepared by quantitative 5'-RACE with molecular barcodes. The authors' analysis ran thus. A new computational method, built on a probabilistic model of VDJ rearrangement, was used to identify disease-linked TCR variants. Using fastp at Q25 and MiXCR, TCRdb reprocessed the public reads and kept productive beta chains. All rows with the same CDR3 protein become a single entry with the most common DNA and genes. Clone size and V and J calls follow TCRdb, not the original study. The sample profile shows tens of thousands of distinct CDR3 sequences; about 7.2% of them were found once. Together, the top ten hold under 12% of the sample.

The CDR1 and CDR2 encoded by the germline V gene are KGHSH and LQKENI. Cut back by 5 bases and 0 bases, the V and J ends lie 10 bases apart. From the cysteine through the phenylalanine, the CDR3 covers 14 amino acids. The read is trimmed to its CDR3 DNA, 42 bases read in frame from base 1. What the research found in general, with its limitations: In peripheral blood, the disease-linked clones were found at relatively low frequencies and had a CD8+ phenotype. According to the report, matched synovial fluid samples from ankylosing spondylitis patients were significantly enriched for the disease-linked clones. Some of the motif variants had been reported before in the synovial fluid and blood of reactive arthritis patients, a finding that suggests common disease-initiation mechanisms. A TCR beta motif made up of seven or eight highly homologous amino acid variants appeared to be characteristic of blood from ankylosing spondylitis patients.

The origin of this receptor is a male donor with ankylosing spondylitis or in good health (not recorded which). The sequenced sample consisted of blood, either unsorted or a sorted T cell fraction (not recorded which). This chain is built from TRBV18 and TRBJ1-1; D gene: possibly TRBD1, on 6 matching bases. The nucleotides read TGTGCCAGCTCAGGACAGAGCATGAACACTGAAGCTTTCTTT. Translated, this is CASSGQSMNTEAFF.